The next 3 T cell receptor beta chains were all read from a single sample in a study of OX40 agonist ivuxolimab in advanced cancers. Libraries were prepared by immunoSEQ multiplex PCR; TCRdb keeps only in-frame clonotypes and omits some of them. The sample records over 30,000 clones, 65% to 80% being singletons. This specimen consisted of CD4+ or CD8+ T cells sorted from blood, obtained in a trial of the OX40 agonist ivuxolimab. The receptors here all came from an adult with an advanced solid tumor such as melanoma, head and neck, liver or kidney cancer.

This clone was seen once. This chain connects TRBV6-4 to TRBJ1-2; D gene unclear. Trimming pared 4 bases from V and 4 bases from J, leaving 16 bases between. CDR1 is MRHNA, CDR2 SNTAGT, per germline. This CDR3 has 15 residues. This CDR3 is CASSVGGRATYGYTF. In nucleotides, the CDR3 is TGTGCCAGCAGTGTTGGCGGGAGGGCTACCTATGGCTACACCTTC.

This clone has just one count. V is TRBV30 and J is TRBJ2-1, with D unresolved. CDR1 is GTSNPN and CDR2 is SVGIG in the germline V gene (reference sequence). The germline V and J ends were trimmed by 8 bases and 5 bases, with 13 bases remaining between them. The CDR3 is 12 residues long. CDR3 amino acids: CARYTEHNEQFF. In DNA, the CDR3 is TGTGCCCGCTACACGGAACACAATGAGCAGTTCTTC. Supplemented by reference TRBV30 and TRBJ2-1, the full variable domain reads SQTIHQWPATLVQPVGSPLSLECTVEGTSNPNLYWYRQAAGRGLQLLFYSVGIGQISSEVPQNLSASRPQDRQFILSSKKLLLSDSGFYLCARYTEHNEQFFGPGTRLTVL.

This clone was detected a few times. The CDR3 loop is CASSVTEGGNQPQHF. CDR3 DNA sequence: TGTGCCAGCAGCGTGACGGAGGGAGGCAATCAGCCCCAGCATTTT. The chain recombines TRBV5-5 with TRBJ1-5; D not certain. CDR1 and CDR2 (germline): SGHKS, YYEKEE (reference sequence). Trimming shortened V by 4 bases and J by 2 bases, and 13 bases separated the two germline ends. The CDR3 runs to 15 residues.